The rows below give T cell receptor beta chains drawn from one sample of a study of identifying expanded T cells in peripheral blood. Here immunoSEQ multiplex PCR was the method, and the copy in TCRdb shows in-frame clones only, minus some. Among tens of thousands of clones, about 91% were seen once, and the ten largest hold approximately 2.8%. Specimen: blood. The receptor set was obtained from a person between 18 and 75 years old in good health. Each CDR3 is given with its conserved first and last residue. A D gene is named only where the DNA matches it firmly. Clone size appears in some rows only: once, few, many, or a class for an expanded clone.

v_gene	d_gene	abundance	j_gene	CDR3aa	CDR3nt
TRBV6-1	TRBD1	.	TRBJ1-1	CAGRDRGGGGTEAFF	TGTGCCGGCCGGGACAGGGGCGGAGGAGGTACTGAAGCTTTCTTT
TRBV5-8	.	.	TRBJ1-2	CASSLVGAGGYTF	TGTGCCAGCAGCTTGGTAGGCGCGGGGGGCTACACCTTC
TRBV12-5	TRBD1	once	TRBJ2-5	CATLGTGETQYF	TGTGCTACACTAGGGACAGGAGAGACCCAGTACTTC
TRBV7-8	TRBD2	.	TRBJ2-7	CASSQREGLYEQYF	TGTGCCAGCAGCCAACGGGAGGGCCTATACGAGCAGTACTTC
TRBV14	TRBD1	.	TRBJ2-2	CASSPSQGEYTGELFF	TGTGCCAGCAGCCCATCACAGGGGGAGTACACCGGGGAGCTGTTTTTT
TRBV14	.	.	TRBJ2-2	CASIDWEGGVTGELFF	TGTGCCAGCATCGACTGGGAGGGGGGCGTCACCGGGGAGCTGTTTTTT
TRBV2	.	few	TRBJ1-4	CASVQGMSYEKLFF	TGTGCCAGCGTACAGGGAATGTCGTATGAAAAACTGTTTTTT
TRBV19	.	once	TRBJ2-1	CASRRSSYNEQFF	TGTGCCAGTAGGCGAAGCTCCTACAATGAGCAGTTCTTC
TRBV9	TRBD2	once	TRBJ2-7	CAGSSGSSYEQYF	TGTGCCGGGTCTAGCGGGAGTTCGTACGAGCAGTACTTC
TRBV19	TRBD1	few	TRBJ1-2	CASSIRPSPDRDYGYTF	TGTGCCAGTAGTATAAGGCCGTCCCCTGACAGGGACTATGGCTACACCTTC
TRBV29-1	.	.	TRBJ2-1	CSVEGSPVGGNYNEQFF	TGCAGCGTTGAAGGATCTCCGGTGGGAGGCAACTACAATGAGCAGTTCTTC
TRBV5-3	.	few	TRBJ2-7	CARSLGQGESYEQYF	TGTGCCAGAAGCTTGGGGCAGGGAGAATCCTACGAGCAGTACTTC
TRBV21-1	.	.	TRBJ1-1	CASSKGGTSTEAFF	TGTGCCAGCAGCAAAGGGGGGACCTCCACTGAAGCTTTCTTT
TRBV29-1	TRBD1	.	TRBJ1-3	CSVGDRGLNTIYF	TGCAGCGTTGGTGACAGGGGACTAAACACCATATATTTT
TRBV5-4	.	.	TRBJ2-1	CASSSTRKDEQFF	TGTGCCAGCAGCTCGACGAGGAAGGATGAGCAGTTCTTC
TRBV7-9	.	few	TRBJ1-2	CASSLGFDGYTF	TGTGCCAGCAGCTTAGGGTTCGATGGCTACACCTTC
TRBV5-1	TRBD2	once	TRBJ2-2	CASSSDTSGRNTGELFF	TGCGCCAGCAGCTCGGACACTAGCGGGCGAAACACCGGGGAGCTGTTTTTT
TRBV28	TRBD1	.	TRBJ1-5	CAIQGSNQPQHF	TGTGCCATACAGGGGAGCAATCAGCCCCAGCATTTT
TRBV9	.	once	TRBJ1-1	CASSVEDGQYTEAFF	TGTGCCAGCAGCGTAGAGGATGGGCAGTACACTGAAGCTTTCTTT
TRBV5-4	.	once	TRBJ2-7	CASSLAWQGLSYEQYF	TGTGCCAGCAGCTTGGCCTGGCAAGGCCTTTCCTACGAGCAGTACTTC
TRBV27	.	once	TRBJ1-1	CASSLTIPGLSMNTEAFF	TGTGCCAGCAGTTTAACCATTCCGGGGCTATCCATGAACACTGAAGCTTTCTTT
TRBV2	.	.	TRBJ2-5	CASSLGEGHRETQYF	TGTGCCAGCAGTTTGGGTGAGGGGCATCGGGAGACCCAGTACTTC
TRBV7-6	TRBD1	.	TRBJ2-7	CASSLLRHRGEGTYEQYF	TGTGCCAGCAGCTTGCTAAGACACAGGGGCGAGGGTACCTACGAGCAGTACTTC
TRBV27	.	few	TRBJ2-7	CASSLTTLGYEQYF	TGTGCCAGCAGTTTAACCACCCTGGGCTACGAGCAGTACTTC
TRBV7-9	TRBD2	.	TRBJ2-2	CASSPPTVAGELFF	TGTGCCAGCAGCCCGCCTACTGTAGCGGGAGAGCTGTTTTTT
TRBV7-2	TRBD2	.	TRBJ2-3	CASTILAQNTDTQYF	TGTGCCAGCACAATACTAGCGCAGAACACAGATACGCAGTATTTT
TRBV7-2	.	.	TRBJ1-1	CASSLEEGVLGVTEAFF	TGTGCCAGCAGCTTAGAGGAAGGGGTGTTGGGGGTCACTGAAGCTTTCTTT
TRBV15	.	.	TRBJ2-7	CATSRDLLAYEQYF	TGTGCCACCAGCAGAGATCTACTAGCCTACGAGCAGTACTTC
TRBV5-1	.	once	TRBJ1-5	CASSPAPGGNQPQHF	TGCGCCAGCAGCCCCGCGCCCGGGGGCAATCAGCCCCAGCATTTT
TRBV18	.	once	TRBJ1-4	CASSPPEGIGKLFF	TGTGCCAGCTCACCACCGGAAGGGATAGGAAAACTGTTTTTT
TRBV7-2	.	.	TRBJ2-2	CASSPAGYTGELFF	TGTGCCAGCAGCCCGGCGGGGTACACCGGGGAGCTGTTTTTT
TRBV11-2	.	once	TRBJ1-3	CASSLEYSSGNTIYF	TGTGCCAGCAGCTTAGAATACTCCTCTGGAAACACCATATATTTT
TRBV11-2	.	.	TRBJ1-2	CASSLDSYGYTF	TGTGCCAGCAGCTTAGACAGCTATGGCTACACCTTC
TRBV27	.	.	TRBJ1-6	CASSSYNSPLHF	TGTGCCAGCAGTTCCTATAATTCACCCCTCCACTTT
TRBV19	TRBD2	once	TRBJ2-7	CASSETSGSSYEQYF	TGTGCCAGTAGTGAGACTAGCGGGAGCTCCTACGAGCAGTACTTC
TRBV11-3	.	.	TRBJ2-5	CASSSGGREGETQYF	TGTGCCAGCAGCTCGGGGGGCAGGGAAGGCGAGACCCAGTACTTC
TRBV12-5	.	once	TRBJ2-5	CASGLGGRYQETQYF	TGTGCTAGTGGTTTGGGCGGAAGGTACCAAGAGACCCAGTACTTC
TRBV30	.	.	TRBJ1-1	CAWRRGSALAFF	TGTGCCTGGAGAAGGGGCAGTGCGTTGGCTTTCTTT
TRBV5-1	.	.	TRBJ1-6	CASSPDSLYNSPLHF	TGCGCCAGCAGTCCCGACAGCCTCTATAATTCACCCCTCCACTTT
TRBV9	TRBD1	.	TRBJ2-3	CASSVGDRGKYF	TGTGCCAGCAGCGTAGGGGACAGGGGGAAGTATTTT
TRBV2	TRBD2	.	TRBJ2-3	CASSDRASGTDTQYF	TGTGCCAGCAGTGATAGGGCTAGCGGGACAGATACGCAGTATTTT
TRBV28	.	.	TRBJ2-1	CASRKPGAIDEQFF	TGTGCCAGCAGGAAACCAGGGGCGATTGATGAGCAGTTCTTC
TRBV10-3	.	.	TRBJ1-5	CAISVQHSNQPQHF	TGTGCCATCAGTGTTCAGCATAGCAATCAGCCCCAGCATTTT